The 7 T cell receptor beta chains listed next were all sequenced from one sample in a study of human T cells and chemical hapten exposure. Researchers extracted total RNA from unfractionated whole blood. Separate cDNA molecules received unique molecular identifiers, which the library attached to them. TCRdb re-derived calls from the reads in MiXCR, one entry per CDR3 protein. The profile shows around 120,000 distinct CDR3 sequences, approximately 9.3% of them singletons. The sample comprised whole blood. The receptors were sampled from a human donor in good health. Some clones in this sample may be carry-over from other donors' samples.

This clonotype was detected many times. The chain couples TRBV5-6 to TRBJ1-2; D gene ambiguous. Trimming stripped 2 bases from V and 2 bases from J, with 13 bases between. This CDR3 has 15 residues. Germline loops: CDR1 SGHDT, CDR2 YYEEEE. The DNA of the CDR3 is TGTGCCAGCAGCTTTGGAGGGCCGGAGAACTATGGCTACACCTTC. Amino acid sequence: CASSFGGPENYGYTF.

J is TRBJ1-1 and V is TRBV3-1, with D unclear. Between the trimmed V and J ends, which lost 0 bases and 1 base, there was a span of 6 bases. The V gene's germline CDR1 is LGHDT and CDR2 YNNKEL (reference sequence). The CDR3 runs 14 residues. CDR3 amino acids: CASSQDWKNTEAFF. The CDR3, as DNA: TGTGCCAGCAGCCAAGATTGGAAGAACACTGAAGCTTTCTTT. The whole variable domain, remainder taken from reference TRBV3-1 and TRBJ1-1, is DTAVSQTPKYLVTQMGNDKSIKCEQNLGHDTMYWYKQDSKKFLKIMFSYNNKELIINETVPNRFSPKSPDKAHLNLHINSLELGDSAVYFCASSQDWKNTEAFFGQGTRLTVV.

The chain combines TRBV11-2 with TRBJ2-7; D possibly corresponds to TRBD1 (6 bases). V lost 5 bases and J 6 bases, leaving 11 bases between the germline ends. The CDR3 contains 12 residues. Germline V gene lookup returns CDR1 SGHAT and CDR2 FQNNGV. CDR3 DNA: TGTGCCAGCAGCGTCCAGGGGTTCGAGCAGTACTTC. Its translation: CASSVQGFEQYF.

This clonotype was detected many times. This rearrangement joins TRBV6-4 to TRBJ1-1; D perhaps matches TRBD1 (6 bases). The V end was cut by 5 bases, the J end by 0 bases, with 10 bases between. The germline gives CDR1 MRHNA, CDR2 SNTAGT. The CDR3 extends over 14 amino acids. The CDR3 DNA sequence: TGTGCCAGCAGTCGGACAGCCATGAACACTGAAGCTTTCTTT. It yields the protein CASSRTAMNTEAFF.

This clonotype came up many times. The chain recombines TRBV6-6 with TRBJ1-4, with D unclear. The CDR3 extends over 13 amino acids. Between the trimmed V and J ends, which lost 5 bases and 8 bases, there was a span of 12 bases. Per germline, CDR1 MNHNY and CDR2 SVGAGI (reference sequence). CDR3 amino acids: CASSRGLGEKLFF. DNA for the CDR3: TGTGCCAGCAGTAGAGGGTTGGGGGAAAAACTGTTTTTT.

This chain links TRBV27 with TRBJ1-6; no definite D call. Per the germline V gene, CDR1 is MNHEY and CDR2 is SMNVEV (reference sequence). V was shortened by 2 bases and J by 0 bases, with 11 bases between the two germline ends. The CDR3 is 17 residues long. CDR3 DNA: TGTGCCAGCAGTTTAGGTATCTGGAGCTCCTATAATTCACCCCTCCACTTT. Translating it yields CASSLGIWSSYNSPLHF.

This clonotype occurred many times. The chain combines TRBV9 with TRBJ1-6, with D possibly TRBD1 on 5 matching bases. V lost 4 bases, J lost 7 bases, and 18 bases lay in between. Germline loops: CDR1 SGDLS, CDR2 YYNGEE. The CDR3 sequence is 16 residues long. The CDR3 spells CASSPRLGGANSPLHF. Written as DNA, the CDR3 is TGTGCCAGCAGCCCAAGACTCGGGGGTGCAAATTCACCCCTCCACTTT.